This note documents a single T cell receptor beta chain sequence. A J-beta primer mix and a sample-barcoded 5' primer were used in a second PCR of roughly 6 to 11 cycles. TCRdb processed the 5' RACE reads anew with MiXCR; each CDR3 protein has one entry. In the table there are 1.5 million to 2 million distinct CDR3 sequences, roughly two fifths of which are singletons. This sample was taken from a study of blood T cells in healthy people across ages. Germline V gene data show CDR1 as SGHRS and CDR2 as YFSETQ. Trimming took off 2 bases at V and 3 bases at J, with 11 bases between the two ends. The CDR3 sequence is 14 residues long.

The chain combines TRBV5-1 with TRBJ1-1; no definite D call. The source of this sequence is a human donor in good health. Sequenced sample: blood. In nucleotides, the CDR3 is TGCGCCAGCAGCTTTAGTGTCCCGGACACTGAAGCTTTCTTT. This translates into CASSFSVPDTEAFF.